These 2 T cell receptor beta chains originate from one sample sequenced in a study of blood T cell repertoires in COVID-19 (TCRdb year 2020). Library preparation used the immunoSEQ multiplex PCR assay. TCRdb re-hosts the immuneACCESS table, in-frame sequences only. Its copies lack some clones; in the studies checked, an unresolved V gene accounts for under half of them, and the cause for the rest is not known. The sample contains 68,000 or so clones, around 80% of them found a single time. Of the sample, around 25% is held by the ten largest clones. The sequenced sample was peripheral blood. The receptors here all came from a human donor in a cohort sampled during active COVID-19.

V is TRBV6-5 and J is TRBJ1-2; D is undetermined. Germline values: CDR1 MNHEY, CDR2 SVGAGI. Trimming left V 6 bases short and J 7 bases short, with 9 bases between. The CDR3 has 11 residues. The CDR3 nucleotides are TGTGCCAGCAGCCTCCGCGGTGGCTACACCTTC. Translating gives CASSLRGGYTF.

The chain recombines TRBV27 with TRBJ2-1; 7 positions agree with TRBD1. The trim removed 5 bases at V and 5 bases at J, leaving 3 bases unmatched. This CDR3 is 13 amino acids long. Germline V CDR1 and CDR2: MNHEY, SMNVEV (reference sequence). The CDR3 region is CASSTGTDNEQFF. DNA for the CDR3: TGTGCCAGCAGTACCGGGACAGACAATGAGCAGTTCTTC.